This T cell receptor beta chain was recorded in a study of shared clonotypes between healthy human individuals. Study conclusions and caveats: Few donors limited the genetic and exposure-history diversity represented.

Naive CD8 cells lacked CD45RO and underwent positive selection for CCR7, leaving out terminally differentiated effector memory CD45RA+ cells. V lost 6 bases, J lost 1 base, and 15 bases lay in between. CDR3 length equals 15 residues. The germline CDR1 and CDR2 sequences are MDHEN and SYDVKM. About this clone itself: Its target is unknown.

Assay: immunoSEQ multiplex PCR; the TCRdb copy retains only in-frame clones and omits some. The table has about 2.1 million clones, 85% to 95% seen once. This sequence joins TRBV28 and TRBJ1-1; D ambiguous. The sequenced sample consisted of naive CD8+ T cells from PBMCs. This clonotype was sampled from a man aged 18 to 30 in good health. Some clones in this sample may be carry-over from other donors' samples. The CDR3 protein is CASRGGLETNTEAFF. CDR3 DNA: TGTGCCAGCAGAGGCGGTCTAGAGACGAACACTGAAGCTTTCTTT.